This section outlines one T cell receptor (beta chain) sequence together with its context. The target antigen is unknown. This sample is drawn from a study of CD4 T cells in relation to SARS-CoV-2 and coronaviruses. Study-wide background: TCR beta CDR3s were sequenced after approximately 11-day antigen culture of PBMCs. General study points: SARS-CoV-2-driven expansion was significantly weaker in crossreactive than monoreactive clones.

Before the COVID-19 pandemic, during about 2011-2018, CD4+ T cells were taken from unexposed donors. CD4+ T cells were isolated from the cells after more than 8 days of culture. On days 3 and 7, cultures got half fresh IL-2 medium. CDR1 and CDR2 (germline): MNHEY, SVGEGT. The junction had 5 bases not matched to a gene; V was cut back by 3 bases and J by 0 bases. CDR3 size: 16 residues. TCRdb's table, derived via immunoSEQ multiplex PCR, lists solely in-frame clones and lacks some. The sample has just under 30,000 clones; roughly 70% are singletons. This receptor was taken from a human donor in good health. Sequencing was done on a sample of CD4+ T cells from PBMCs, cultured in vitro. The chain carries TRBV6-2 or TRBV6-3 and TRBJ2-3; 8 nucleotides line up with TRBD2. DNA of the CDR3: TGTGCCAGCAGTTATACTTCGGGGGGGAGCACAGATACGCAGTATTTT. Its translation: CASSYTSGGSTDTQYF.